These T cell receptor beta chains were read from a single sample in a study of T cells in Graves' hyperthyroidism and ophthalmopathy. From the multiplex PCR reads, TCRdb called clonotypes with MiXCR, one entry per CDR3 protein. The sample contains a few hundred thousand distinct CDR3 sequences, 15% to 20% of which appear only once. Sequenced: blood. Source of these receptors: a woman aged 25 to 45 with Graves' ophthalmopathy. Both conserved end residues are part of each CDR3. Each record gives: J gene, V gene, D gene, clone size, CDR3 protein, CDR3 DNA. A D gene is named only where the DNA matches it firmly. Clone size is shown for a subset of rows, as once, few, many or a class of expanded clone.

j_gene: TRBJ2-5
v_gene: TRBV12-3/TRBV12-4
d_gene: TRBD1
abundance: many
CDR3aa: CASSFHAGTEETQYF
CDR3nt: TGTGCCAGCAGTTTTCACGCCGGGACAGAAGAGACCCAGTACTTC

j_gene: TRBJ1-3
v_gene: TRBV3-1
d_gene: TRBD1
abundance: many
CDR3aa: CASSPNRGRTNTIYF
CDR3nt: TGTGCCAGCAGCCCAAACAGGGGTCGCACAAACACCATATATTTT

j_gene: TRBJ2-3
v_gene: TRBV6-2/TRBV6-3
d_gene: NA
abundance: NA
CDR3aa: CASSYDERNTDTQYF
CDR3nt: TGTGCCAGCAGTTACGATGAGAGAAACACAGATACGCAGTATTTT

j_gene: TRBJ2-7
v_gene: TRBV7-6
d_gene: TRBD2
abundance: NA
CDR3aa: CASSWGGRGQSYEQYF
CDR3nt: TGTGCCAGCAGCTGGGGGGGGAGGGGCCAATCCTACGAGCAGTACTTC

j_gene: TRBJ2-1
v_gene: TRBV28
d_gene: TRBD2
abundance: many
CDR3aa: CASSRSPWGGEQFF
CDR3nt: TGTGCCAGCAGTCGGAGCCCTTGGGGGGGTGAGCAGTTCTTC

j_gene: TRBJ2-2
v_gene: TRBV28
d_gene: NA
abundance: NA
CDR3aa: CASSKGYVGNTGELFF
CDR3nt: TGTGCCAGCAGCAAGGGGTATGTCGGGAACACCGGGGAGCTGTTTTTT

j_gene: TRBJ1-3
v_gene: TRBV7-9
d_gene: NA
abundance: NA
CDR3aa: CASSSPGQGNTIYF
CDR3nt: TGTGCCAGCAGCTCTCCGGGCCAAGGGAACACCATATATTTT

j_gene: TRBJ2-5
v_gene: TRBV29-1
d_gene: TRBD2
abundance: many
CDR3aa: CSVEVRSWREEETQYF
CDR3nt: TGCAGCGTTGAAGTACGCAGTTGGCGGGAGGAAGAGACCCAGTACTTC

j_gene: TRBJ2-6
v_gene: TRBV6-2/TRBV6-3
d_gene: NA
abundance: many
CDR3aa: CASSYQVSGANVLTF
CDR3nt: TGTGCCAGCAGTTACCAGGTCTCTGGGGCCAACGTCCTGACTTTC

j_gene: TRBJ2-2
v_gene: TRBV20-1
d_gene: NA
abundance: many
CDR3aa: CSARDWNQRNTGELFF
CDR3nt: TGCAGTGCTAGAGATTGGAACCAGAGAAACACCGGGGAGCTGTTTTTT

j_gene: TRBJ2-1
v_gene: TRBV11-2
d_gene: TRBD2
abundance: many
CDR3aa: CASSSLAGAYNEQFF
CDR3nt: TGTGCCAGCAGCTCCCTAGCGGGAGCTTACAATGAGCAGTTCTTC

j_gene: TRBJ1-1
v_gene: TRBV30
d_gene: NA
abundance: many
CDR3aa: CAWIGLGYEAFF
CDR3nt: TGTGCCTGGATTGGTCTTGGATATGAAGCTTTCTTT

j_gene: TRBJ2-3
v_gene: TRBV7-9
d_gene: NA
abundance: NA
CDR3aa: CASSPTGQSDTQYF
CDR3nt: TGTGCCAGCAGCCCAACCGGTCAATCGGATACGCAGTATTTT

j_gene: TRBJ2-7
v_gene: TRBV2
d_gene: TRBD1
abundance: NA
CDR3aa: CAKGGQGGYEQYF
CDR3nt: TGTGCCAAGGGGGGACAGGGCGGTTACGAGCAGTACTTC

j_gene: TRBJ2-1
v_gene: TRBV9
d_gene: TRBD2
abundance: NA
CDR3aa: CASTLSSGRANEQFF
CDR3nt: TGTGCCAGCACCCTAAGTAGCGGGAGGGCGAATGAGCAGTTCTTC

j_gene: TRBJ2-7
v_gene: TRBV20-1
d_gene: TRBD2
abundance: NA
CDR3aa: CSASPLSSGRFHEQYF
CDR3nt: TGCAGTGCTAGTCCCCTGTCTAGCGGGAGGTTCCACGAGCAGTACTTC

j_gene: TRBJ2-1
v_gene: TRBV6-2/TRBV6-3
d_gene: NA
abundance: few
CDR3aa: CASSYAGLVEQFF
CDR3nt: TGTGCCAGCAGTTACGCAGGGTTGGTTGAGCAGTTCTTC

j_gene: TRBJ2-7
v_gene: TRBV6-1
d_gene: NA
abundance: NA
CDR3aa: CASSEVPLYEQYF
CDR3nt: TGTGCCAGCAGTGAAGTCCCACTCTACGAGCAGTACTTC

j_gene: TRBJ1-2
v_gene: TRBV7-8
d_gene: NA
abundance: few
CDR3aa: CASAPRPGRSNYGYTF
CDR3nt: TGTGCCAGCGCCCCCCGGCCCGGACGATCCAACTATGGCTACACCTTC

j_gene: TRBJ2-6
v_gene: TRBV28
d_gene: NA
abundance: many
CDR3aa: CASIHTGNSMRGANVLTF
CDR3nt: TGTGCCAGCATCCACACGGGAAATTCGATGAGGGGGGCCAACGTCCTGACTTTC

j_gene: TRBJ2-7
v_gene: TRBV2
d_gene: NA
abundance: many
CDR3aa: CASSEAFYEQYF
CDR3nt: TGTGCCAGCAGTGAAGCCTTCTACGAGCAGTACTTC

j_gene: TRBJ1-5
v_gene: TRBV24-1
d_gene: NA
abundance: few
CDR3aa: CATSDYNQPQHF
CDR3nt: TGTGCCACCAGTGATTATAATCAGCCCCAGCATTTT

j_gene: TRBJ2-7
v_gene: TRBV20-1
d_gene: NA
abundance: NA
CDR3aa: CSAIQITQGGRYEQYF
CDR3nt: TGCAGTGCTATCCAGATAACACAGGGTGGGCGCTACGAGCAGTACTTC

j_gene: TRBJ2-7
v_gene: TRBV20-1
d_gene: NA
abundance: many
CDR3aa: CSATGLGEQYF
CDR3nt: TGCAGTGCTACAGGGTTGGGCGAGCAGTACTTC

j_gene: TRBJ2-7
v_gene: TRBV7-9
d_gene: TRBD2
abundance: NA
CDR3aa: CASSKQGAGSYEQYF
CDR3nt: TGTGCCAGCAGCAAGCAGGGAGCGGGAAGCTACGAGCAGTACTTC

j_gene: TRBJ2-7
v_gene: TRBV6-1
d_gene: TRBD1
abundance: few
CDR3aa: CASSERVPGDSAYEQYF
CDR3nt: TGTGCCAGCAGTGAACGTGTACCTGGGGACAGCGCCTACGAGCAGTACTTC

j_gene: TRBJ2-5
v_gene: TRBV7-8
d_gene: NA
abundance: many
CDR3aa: CASSLEIVETQYF
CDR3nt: TGTGCCAGCAGCTTAGAGATCGTGGAGACCCAGTACTTC

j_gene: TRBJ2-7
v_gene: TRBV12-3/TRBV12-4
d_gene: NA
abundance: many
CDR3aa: CASSLLNSYEQYF
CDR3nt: TGTGCCAGCAGCTTGTTGAACAGCTACGAGCAGTACTTC

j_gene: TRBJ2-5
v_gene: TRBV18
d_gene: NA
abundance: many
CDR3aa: CASSPFGQETQYF
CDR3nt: TGTGCCAGCTCACCCTTCGGGCAAGAGACCCAGTACTTC

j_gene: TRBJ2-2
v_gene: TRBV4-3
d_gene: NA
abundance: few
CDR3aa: CASRMNGELFF
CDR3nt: TGCGCCAGCAGGATGAACGGGGAGCTGTTTTTT

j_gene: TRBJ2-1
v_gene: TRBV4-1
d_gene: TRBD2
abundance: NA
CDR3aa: CASSLPSGGNEQFF
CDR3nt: TGCGCCAGCAGCCTCCCTAGCGGTGGCAATGAGCAGTTCTTC

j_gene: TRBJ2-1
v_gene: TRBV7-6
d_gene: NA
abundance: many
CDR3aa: CASSPRGGTINNEQFF
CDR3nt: TGTGCCAGCAGCCCCAGGGGCGGGACAATAAACAATGAGCAGTTCTTC

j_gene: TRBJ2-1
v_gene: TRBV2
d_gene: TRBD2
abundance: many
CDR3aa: CASSLRTSGASDEQFF
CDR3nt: TGTGCCAGCAGTCTCCGGACTAGCGGGGCGTCCGATGAGCAGTTCTTC

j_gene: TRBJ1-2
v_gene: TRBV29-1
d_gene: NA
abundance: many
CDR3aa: CSVDSHGYTF
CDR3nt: TGCAGCGTTGACTCGCATGGCTACACCTTC

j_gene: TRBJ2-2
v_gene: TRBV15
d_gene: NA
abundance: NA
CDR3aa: CATSRDRFGELFF
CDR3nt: TGTGCCACCAGCAGAGATCGATTCGGGGAGCTGTTTTTT

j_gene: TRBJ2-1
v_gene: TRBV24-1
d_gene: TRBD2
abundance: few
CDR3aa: CATSPGLAYNEQFF
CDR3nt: TGTGCCACCAGCCCGGGACTAGCCTACAATGAGCAGTTCTTC

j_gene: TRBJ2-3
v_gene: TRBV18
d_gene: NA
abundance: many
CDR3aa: CASSPPGKSDTQYF
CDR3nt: TGTGCCAGCTCACCCCCCGGGAAATCAGATACGCAGTATTTT

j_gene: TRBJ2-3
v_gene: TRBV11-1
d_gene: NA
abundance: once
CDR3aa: CASSLKTYGGTQYF
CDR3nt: TGTGCCAGCAGCTTAAAGACGTACGGAGGTACGCAGTATTTT

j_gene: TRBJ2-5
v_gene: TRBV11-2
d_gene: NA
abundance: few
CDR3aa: CASSLYGGKGETQYF
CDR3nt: TGTGCCAGCAGCTTATATGGGGGGAAGGGAGAGACCCAGTACTTC

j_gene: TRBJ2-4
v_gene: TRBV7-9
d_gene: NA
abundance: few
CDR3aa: CASSNQGSKNIQYF
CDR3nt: TGTGCCAGCAGCAACCAGGGAAGCAAAAACATTCAGTACTTC